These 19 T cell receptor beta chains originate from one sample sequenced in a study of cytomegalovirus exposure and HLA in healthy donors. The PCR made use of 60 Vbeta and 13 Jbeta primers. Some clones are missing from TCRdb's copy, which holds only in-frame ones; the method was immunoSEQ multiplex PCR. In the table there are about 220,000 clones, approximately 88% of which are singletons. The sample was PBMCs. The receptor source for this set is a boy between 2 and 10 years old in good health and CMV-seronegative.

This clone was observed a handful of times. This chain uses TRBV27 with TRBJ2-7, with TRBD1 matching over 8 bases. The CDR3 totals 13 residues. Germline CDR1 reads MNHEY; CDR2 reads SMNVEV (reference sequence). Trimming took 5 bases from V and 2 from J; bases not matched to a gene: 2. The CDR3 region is CASSLQGAYEQYF. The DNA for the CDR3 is TGTGCCAGCAGTCTACAGGGGGCCTACGAGCAGTACTTC.

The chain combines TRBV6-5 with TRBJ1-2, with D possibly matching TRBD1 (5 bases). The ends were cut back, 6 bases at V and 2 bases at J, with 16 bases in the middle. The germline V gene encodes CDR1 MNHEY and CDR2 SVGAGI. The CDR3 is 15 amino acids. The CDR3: CASSRGGGANYGYTF. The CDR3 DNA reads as TGTGCCAGCAGCCGCGGCGGAGGGGCGAACTATGGCTACACCTTC.

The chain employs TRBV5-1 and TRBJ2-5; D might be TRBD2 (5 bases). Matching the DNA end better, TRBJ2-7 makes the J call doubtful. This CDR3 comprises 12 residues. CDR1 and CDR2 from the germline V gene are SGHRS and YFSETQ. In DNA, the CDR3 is TGCGCCAGCAGTCGGACTTTGGACGAGCAGTACTTC. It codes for CASSRTLDEQYF.

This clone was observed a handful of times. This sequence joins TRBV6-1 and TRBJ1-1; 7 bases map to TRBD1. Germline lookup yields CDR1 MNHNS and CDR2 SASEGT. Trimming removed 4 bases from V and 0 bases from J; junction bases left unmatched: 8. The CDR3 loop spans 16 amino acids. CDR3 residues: CASSAQGGSMNTEAFF. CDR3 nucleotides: TGTGCCAGCAGTGCCCAGGGGGGAAGCATGAACACTGAAGCTTTCTTT.

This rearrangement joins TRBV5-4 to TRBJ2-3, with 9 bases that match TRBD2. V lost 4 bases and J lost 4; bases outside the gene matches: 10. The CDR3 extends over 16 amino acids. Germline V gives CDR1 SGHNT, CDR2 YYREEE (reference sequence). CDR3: CASSRQGGGAPDTQYF. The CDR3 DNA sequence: TGTGCCAGCAGCCGACAGGGCGGGGGGGCCCCAGATACGCAGTATTTT.

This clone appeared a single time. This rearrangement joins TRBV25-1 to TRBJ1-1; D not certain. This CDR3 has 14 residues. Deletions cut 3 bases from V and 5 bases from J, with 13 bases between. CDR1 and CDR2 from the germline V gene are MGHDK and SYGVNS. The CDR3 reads CASSDLIAGTEAFF. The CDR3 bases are TGTGCCAGCAGTGATCTAATTGCGGGAACTGAAGCTTTCTTT.

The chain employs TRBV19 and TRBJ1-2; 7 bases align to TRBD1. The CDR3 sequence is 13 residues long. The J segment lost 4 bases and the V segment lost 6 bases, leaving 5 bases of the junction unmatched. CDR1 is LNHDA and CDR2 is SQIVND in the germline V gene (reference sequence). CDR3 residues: CASSSGQRYGYTF. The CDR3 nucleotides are TGTGCCAGTAGCTCGGGACAGCGCTATGGCTACACCTTC.

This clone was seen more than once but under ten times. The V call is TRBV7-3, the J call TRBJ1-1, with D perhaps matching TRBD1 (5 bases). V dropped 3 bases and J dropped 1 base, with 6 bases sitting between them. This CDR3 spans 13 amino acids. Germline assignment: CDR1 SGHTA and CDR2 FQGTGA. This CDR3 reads CASSFTGNTEAFF. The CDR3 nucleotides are TGTGCCAGCAGCTTTACAGGGAACACTGAAGCTTTCTTT.

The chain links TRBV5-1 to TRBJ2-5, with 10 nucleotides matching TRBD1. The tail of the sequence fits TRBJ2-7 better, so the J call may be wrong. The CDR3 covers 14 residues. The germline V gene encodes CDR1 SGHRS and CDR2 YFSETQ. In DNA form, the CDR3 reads TGCGCCAGCAGCTGGACCGGGACAGGGGTCGAGCAGTACTTC. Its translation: CASSWTGTGVEQYF.

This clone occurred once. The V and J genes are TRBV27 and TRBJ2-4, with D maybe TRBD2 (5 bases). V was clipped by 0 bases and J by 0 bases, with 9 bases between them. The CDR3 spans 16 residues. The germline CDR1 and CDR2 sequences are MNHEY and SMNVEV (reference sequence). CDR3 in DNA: TGTGCCAGCAGTTTATCGAGCGGAGAAGCCAAAAACATTCAGTACTTC. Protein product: CASSLSSGEAKNIQYF.

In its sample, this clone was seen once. The CDR3 loop reads CASSLGERAPYNEQFF. CDR3 DNA: TGTGCCAGCAGCTTAGGGGAGCGGGCCCCCTACAATGAGCAGTTCTTC. The rearrangement links TRBV11-2 to TRBJ2-1; possible D gene TRBD2, 6 bases. V was pared by 1 base and J by 2 bases, with 12 bases between. The CDR3 totals 16 residues. Germline CDR1 and CDR2: SGHAT and FQNNGV.

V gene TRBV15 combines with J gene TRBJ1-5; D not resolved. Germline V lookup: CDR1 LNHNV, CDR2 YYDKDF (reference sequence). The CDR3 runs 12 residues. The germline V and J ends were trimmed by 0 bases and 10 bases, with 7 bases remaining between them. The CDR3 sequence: CATSRDAIPQHF. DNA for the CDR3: TGTGCCACCAGCAGAGATGCGATCCCCCAGCATTTT.

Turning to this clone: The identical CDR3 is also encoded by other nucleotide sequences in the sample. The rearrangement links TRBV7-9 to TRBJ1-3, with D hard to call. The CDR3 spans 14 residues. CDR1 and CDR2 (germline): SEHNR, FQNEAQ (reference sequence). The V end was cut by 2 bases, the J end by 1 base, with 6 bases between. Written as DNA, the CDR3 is TGTGCCAGCAGCTTATCCGTTTCTGGAAACACCATATATTTT. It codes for CASSLSVSGNTIYF.

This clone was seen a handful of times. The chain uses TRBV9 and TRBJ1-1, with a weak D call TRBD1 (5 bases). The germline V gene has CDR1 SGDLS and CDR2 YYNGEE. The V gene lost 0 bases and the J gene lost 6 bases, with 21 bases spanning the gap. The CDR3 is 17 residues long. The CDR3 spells CASSVDPMGRTDPEAFF. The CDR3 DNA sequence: TGTGCCAGCAGCGTAGACCCCATGGGGCGGACGGATCCTGAAGCTTTCTTT.

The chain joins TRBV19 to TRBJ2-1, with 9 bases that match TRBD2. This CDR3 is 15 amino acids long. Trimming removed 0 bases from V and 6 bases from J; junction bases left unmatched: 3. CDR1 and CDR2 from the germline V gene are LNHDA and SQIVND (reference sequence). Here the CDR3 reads CASSIDGSGSNEQFF. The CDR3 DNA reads TGTGCCAGTAGTATAGACGGTAGCGGGAGCAATGAGCAGTTCTTC.

CDR3: CATSRDRGGSYEQYF. The CDR3 DNA sequence: TGTGCCACCAGCAGAGATCGGGGGGGGAGCTACGAGCAGTACTTC. The chain joins TRBV15 to TRBJ2-7; 8 positions agree with TRBD2. Germline CDR1 and CDR2: LNHNV and YYDKDF (reference sequence). V trimming: 0 bases; J trimming: 3 bases; junction bases outside the gene matches: 4. This CDR3 spans 15 amino acids.

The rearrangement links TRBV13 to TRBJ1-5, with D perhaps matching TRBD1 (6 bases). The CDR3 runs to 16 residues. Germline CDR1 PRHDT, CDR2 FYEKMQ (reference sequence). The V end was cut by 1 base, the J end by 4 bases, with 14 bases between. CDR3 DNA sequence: TGTGCCAGCAGCTTAGCCGGGACATCGGCTAATCAGCCCCAGCATTTT. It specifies CASSLAGTSANQPQHF.

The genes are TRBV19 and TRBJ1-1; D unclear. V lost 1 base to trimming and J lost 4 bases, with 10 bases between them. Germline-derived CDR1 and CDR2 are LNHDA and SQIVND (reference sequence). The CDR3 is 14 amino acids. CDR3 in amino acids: CASSIGEMATEAFF. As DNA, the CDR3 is TGTGCCAGTAGTATAGGGGAGATGGCCACTGAAGCTTTCTTT.

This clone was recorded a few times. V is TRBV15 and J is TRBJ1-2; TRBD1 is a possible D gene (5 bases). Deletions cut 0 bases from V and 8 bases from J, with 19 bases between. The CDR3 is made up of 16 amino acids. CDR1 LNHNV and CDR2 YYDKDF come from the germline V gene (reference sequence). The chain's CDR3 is CATSRDHRRGMSGYTF. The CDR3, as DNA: TGTGCCACCAGCAGAGATCATAGGCGGGGGATGAGCGGCTACACCTTC.